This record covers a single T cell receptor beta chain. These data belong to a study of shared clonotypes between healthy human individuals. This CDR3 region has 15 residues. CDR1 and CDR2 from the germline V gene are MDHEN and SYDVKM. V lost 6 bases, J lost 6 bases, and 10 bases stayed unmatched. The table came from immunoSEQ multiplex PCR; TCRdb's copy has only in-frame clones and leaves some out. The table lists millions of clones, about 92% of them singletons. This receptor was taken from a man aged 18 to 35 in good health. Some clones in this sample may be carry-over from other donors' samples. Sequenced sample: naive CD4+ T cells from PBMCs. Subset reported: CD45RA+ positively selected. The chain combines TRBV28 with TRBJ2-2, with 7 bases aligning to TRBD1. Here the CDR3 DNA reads TGTGCCAGCAGCCCAGAGACAGGGTTGGCCGGGGAGCTGTTTTTT. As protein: CASSPETGLAGELFF. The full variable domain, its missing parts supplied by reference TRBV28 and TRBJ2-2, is DVKVTQSSRYLVKRTGEKVFLECVQDMDHENMFWYRQDPGLGLRLIYFSYDVKMKEKGDIPEGYSVSREKKERFSLILESASTNQTSMYLCASSPETGLAGELFFGEGSRLTVL.